The 24 T cell receptor beta chains presented below share a single source sample, sequenced in a study of blood T cell repertoires in COVID-19. Profiling relied on immunoSEQ multiplex PCR, and the TCRdb table lists in-frame clones only, not all of them. Of approximately 97,000 clones in the sample, 85% to 90% were seen once. The sequenced material came from peripheral blood. These receptors came from a middle-aged man with COVID-19, enrolled during active disease.

This clone was counted at least ten times. J is TRBJ1-5 and V is TRBV28; 11 bases fit TRBD1. Trimming took 6 bases from V and 6 from J; bases not matched to a gene: 7. There are 15 residues in the CDR3. In germline, CDR1 is MDHEN, CDR2 SYDVKM. Written as DNA, the CDR3 is TGTGCCAGCAGCTGGACAGGGGGCGAGGTTCAGCCCCAGCATTTT. This codes for CASSWTGGEVQPQHF.

The chain uses TRBV6-5 and TRBJ2-2; 7 nucleotides line up with TRBD1. The ends lost 6 bases at V and 5 bases at J; junction bases unmatched: 9. The CDR3 runs 15 residues. Germline V CDR1 and CDR2: MNHEY, SVGAGI. The CDR3 is CASRRGGDGTGELFF. The CDR3 region has the DNA TGTGCCAGCAGGAGAGGGGGCGATGGGACCGGGGAGCTGTTTTTT.

J is TRBJ1-6 and V is TRBV4-2; D is ambiguous. V was shortened by 6 bases and J by 0 bases, with 12 bases between the two germline ends. CDR3 size: 16 residues. Germline loops: CDR1 LGHNA, CDR2 YNFKEQ. CDR3 loop: CASRREMSSYNSPLHF. The CDR3 DNA is TGTGCCAGCAGACGGGAAATGAGCTCCTATAATTCACCCCTCCACTTT.

This chain connects TRBV5-1 to TRBJ1-2, with 8 bases aligning to TRBD1. The germline V gene encodes CDR1 SGHRS and CDR2 YFSETQ. The CDR3 is 15 residues long. With 0 bases clipped from V and 2 bases from J, the junction kept 3 bases outside the gene matches. The DNA of the CDR3 is TGCGCCAGCAGCTTGGACGGACAGGGAAACTATGGCTACACCTTC. Its translation is CASSLDGQGNYGYTF.

The rearrangement joins TRBV24-1 to TRBJ1-2; maybe TRBD1 (6 bases). V lost 9 bases, J lost 6 bases, and 16 bases lay in between. This CDR3 contains 13 residues. Looked up from germline, CDR1 is KGHDR and CDR2 is SFDVKD. The CDR3 is CATSGGGTDGYTF. CDR3 in DNA: TGTGCCACCTCGGGGGGGGGCACCGATGGCTACACCTTC.

The V call is TRBV19, the J call TRBJ1-3; a possible D gene is TRBD1 (6 bases). Germline V CDR1 and CDR2: LNHDA, SQIVND (reference sequence). The V end lost 6 bases, the J end lost 0 bases, and 15 bases lay between the germline ends. The CDR3 has 16 residues. The CDR3 bases are TGTGCCAGTAGAGGTGGACAGTTCAGCTCTGGAAACACCATATATTTT. This codes for CASRGGQFSSGNTIYF.

The chain couples TRBV9 to TRBJ1-1; TRBD1 matches at 9 bases. The germline V gene has CDR1 SGDLS and CDR2 YYNGEE. Losses at the gene ends were 4 bases for V and 5 bases for J; bases not matched to a gene: 9. CDR3 length: 15 residues. The CDR3 nucleotides read TGTGCCAGCAGCCCCTTGGGACAGGGCACGACTGAAGCTTTCTTT. Residues: CASSPLGQGTTEAFF.

This sequence joins TRBV6-2 or TRBV6-3 and TRBJ2-2, with D unresolved. V was trimmed by 5 bases and J by 4 bases, leaving 8 bases between them. The length of the CDR3 is 13 residues. In germline, CDR1 is MNHEY, CDR2 SVGEGT. The CDR3 region has the DNA TGTGCCAGCAGTCAGCAGGCCACCGGGGAGCTGTTTTTT. Its translation is CASSQQATGELFF.

The chain recombines TRBV28 with TRBJ1-2; D remains unclear. Between the trimmed V and J ends, which lost 6 bases and 4 bases, there was a span of 18 bases. The germline CDR1 and CDR2 sequences are MDHEN and SYDVKM. The length of the CDR3 is 15 residues. The CDR3 bases are TGTGCCAGCAGCCCTTTCAGAAGGGAGATCTATGGCTACACCTTC. Translated, it gives CASSPFRREIYGYTF.

The gene calls are TRBV7-9 and TRBJ1-2; D ambiguous. Trimming pared 1 base from V and 5 bases from J, leaving 14 bases between. The CDR3 covers 15 residues. Germline assignment: CDR1 SEHNR and CDR2 FQNEAQ (reference sequence). The CDR3 DNA follows: TGTGCCAGCAGCTTAGTCGCCCCAACCCAGTATGGCTACACCTTC. Protein: CASSLVAPTQYGYTF.

The chain combines TRBV11-3 with TRBJ2-1; perhaps TRBD1 as D (6 bases). The CDR3 extends over 13 amino acids. Germline V gives CDR1 SGHNT, CDR2 YENEEA. Trimming cost V 4 bases and J 8 bases, with 12 bases left between them. DNA for the CDR3: TGTGCCAGCAGCTCATGGTCAGGGGATGAGCAGTTCTTC. It specifies CASSSWSGDEQFF.

The rearrangement uses TRBV20-1 and TRBJ1-6; D unresolved. V lost 6 bases and J lost 11, with 11 bases in between. The germline CDR1 and CDR2 sequences are DFQATT and SNEGSKA (reference sequence). The CDR3 runs to 11 residues. CDR3 in amino acids: CSARAATPLHF. CDR3 sequence (DNA): TGCAGTGCGAGGGCGGCGACACCCCTCCACTTT.

The chain couples TRBV5-5 to TRBJ2-5; D perhaps matches TRBD2 (5 bases). The ends were cut back, 4 bases at V and 1 base at J, with 14 bases in the middle. The CDR3 has 15 residues. The germline gives CDR1 SGHKS, CDR2 YYEKEE (reference sequence). CDR3 DNA sequence: TGTGCCAGCAGCGTCGGAGGTACGACCCAAGAGACCCAGTACTTC. Translation gives CASSVGGTTQETQYF. The entire variable domain, with the rest obtained from reference TRBV5-5 and TRBJ2-5, is as follows: DAGVTQSPTHLIKTRGQQVTLRCSPISGHKSVSWYQQVLGQGPQFIFQYYEKEERGRGNFPDRFSARQFPNYSSELNVNALLLGDSALYLCASSVGGTTQETQYFGPGTRLLVL.

The gene calls are TRBV2 and TRBJ1-5; 12 nucleotides agree with TRBD1. CDR1 is SNHLY, CDR2 FYNNEI, per germline. Unmatched junction bases numbered 8, after V lost 3 bases and J lost 11 bases. The CDR3 loop spans 15 amino acids. Written as DNA, the CDR3 is TGTGCCAGCAGTGATAGGGACAGGGGGCTGCTGGCCCAGCATTTT. Amino acid sequence: CASSDRDRGLLAQHF.

As DNA, the CDR3 is TGTGCCAGCAGCTTACGATACCAGGAACCTGCAACTAATGAAAAACTGTTTTTT. Translating gives CASSLRYQEPATNEKLFF. The chain carries TRBV11-2 and TRBJ1-4; no clear D gene. CDR3 length: 18 residues. The germline gives CDR1 SGHAT, CDR2 FQNNGV. The V gene lost 2 bases and the J gene lost 0 bases, with 16 bases spanning the gap.

The chain is built from TRBV5-1 and TRBJ1-4, with D possibly being TRBD1 (6 bases). This CDR3 has 15 residues. The V gene lost 4 bases and the J gene lost 1 base, with 11 bases spanning the gap. Germline V gives CDR1 SGHRS, CDR2 YFSETQ. The CDR3 loop reads CASSPGQITNEKLFF. CDR3 DNA: TGCGCCAGCAGCCCTGGACAGATAACTAATGAAAAACTGTTTTTT.

V and J are TRBV6-5 and TRBJ2-2; TRBD2 might be the D (6 bases). CDR1 and CDR2 (germline): MNHEY, SVGAGI. The CDR3 is 15 residues long. The V and J ends lost 6 bases and 4 bases respectively, with 15 bases between them. The CDR3 spells CASRTGGPSTGELFF. In nucleotides, the CDR3 is TGTGCCAGCAGGACCGGGGGACCCAGCACCGGGGAGCTGTTTTTT.

This clone was recorded once. V usage is TRBV28 and J usage is TRBJ1-3, with D possibly TRBD1 on 5 matching bases. V was shortened by 3 bases and J by 1 base, with 7 bases between the two germline ends. CDR1 is MDHEN and CDR2 is SYDVKM in the germline V gene. The CDR3 is 14 amino acids. The CDR3 DNA follows: TGTGCCAGCAGTTTCAGGGATTCTGGAAACACCATATATTTT. It encodes CASSFRDSGNTIYF.

V and J are TRBV4-2 and TRBJ2-7; 7 bases map to TRBD2. CDR3 length: 16 residues. J gave up 3 bases and V 0 bases, and 8 bases lay outside the gene matches. Germline loops: CDR1 LGHNA, CDR2 YNFKEQ. CDR3 coding DNA: TGTGCCAGCAGCCAAGATCTCACGGGGGGTGACTACGAGCAGTACTTC. Translated, it gives CASSQDLTGGDYEQYF.

CDR3 in DNA: TGTGCCAGCAGCGTAGGACTAGCGGGCGAGAACACCGGGGAGCTGTTTTTT. As protein: CASSVGLAGENTGELFF. The genes are TRBV9 and TRBJ2-2; TRBD2 matches 10 bases. Looked up from germline, CDR1 is SGDLS and CDR2 is YYNGEE. Trimming removed 0 bases from V and 1 base from J; junction bases left unmatched: 3. This CDR3 has 17 residues.

This sequence joins TRBV19 and TRBJ2-5, with 11 positions matching TRBD2. CDR1 is LNHDA, CDR2 SQIVND, per germline (reference sequence). Losses at the gene ends were 3 bases for V and 7 bases for J; bases not matched to a gene: 10. This CDR3 has 16 residues. The CDR3 region is CASSIGTSGGSVTQYF. The CDR3, as DNA: TGTGCCAGTAGTATTGGAACTAGCGGGGGCTCTGTGACCCAGTACTTC.

V usage is TRBV4-3 and J usage is TRBJ1-5; 7 nucleotides align to TRBD1. V dropped 0 bases and J dropped 11; count of bases not matched to a gene: 10. The CDR3 runs 15 residues. The V gene's germline CDR1 is LGHNA and CDR2 YSLEER. CDR3 nucleotides: TGCGCCAGCAGCCAAGATAGGAACAGGGGAATGTCCCAGCATTTT. The encoded protein is CASSQDRNRGMSQHF.

The V gene is TRBV12-3 or TRBV12-4, the J gene TRBJ1-1; no clear D gene. V lost 6 bases and J lost 1, with 9 bases in between. CDR3 size: 13 residues. Here the CDR3 reads CASSPRGNTEAFF. The CDR3 DNA sequence: TGTGCCAGCAGCCCGCGCGGGAACACTGAAGCTTTCTTT.

This clone has a single count. This CDR3 is CATSDGTSNNQPQHF. The DNA for the CDR3 is TGTGCCACCAGTGACGGGACTTCCAACAATCAGCCCCAGCATTTT. The chain couples TRBV24-1 to TRBJ1-5; D is perhaps TRBD1 (5 bases). This CDR3 region has 15 residues. Germline CDR1 is KGHDR and CDR2 is SFDVKD. The ends were cut back, 4 bases at V and 3 bases at J, with 12 bases in the middle.